These T cell receptor beta chains were read from a single sample in a study of shared clonotypes between healthy human individuals. Using immunoSEQ multiplex PCR, the repertoire was profiled, and TCRdb retains in-frame clones only, with some absent. The sample records about 800,000 clones, about 96% being singletons. The source material was naive CD8+ T cells sorted from blood. These receptors came from a man aged 25-40 years in good health. Each CDR3 is given with its conserved first and last residue. D genes are given only for firm matches. The listing skips clone size in some rows; elsewhere it reads once, few, many or a size class.

J gene	clone size	D gene	V gene	CDR3 protein	CDR3 DNA
TRBJ2-7	NA	NA	TRBV7-6	CASRSGGAGDYEQYF	TGTGCCAGCAGATCAGGCGGGGCAGGGGACTACGAGCAGTACTTC
TRBJ1-2	NA	TRBD1	TRBV9	CASSQQGIYGYTF	TGTGCCAGCAGCCAACAGGGGATCTATGGCTACACCTTC
TRBJ2-7	NA	NA	TRBV7-9	CASSLVSGASYEQYF	TGTGCCAGCAGCTTAGTGTCAGGGGCCTCCTACGAGCAGTACTTC
TRBJ2-1	few	NA	TRBV9	CASSGDLEGDEQFF	TGTGCCAGCAGCGGGGATCTTGAGGGGGATGAGCAGTTCTTC
TRBJ2-7	NA	NA	TRBV6-1	CATTRTVYEQYF	TGTGCCACCACAAGGACGGTTTACGAGCAGTACTTC
TRBJ2-7	NA	NA	TRBV18	CASSPPGTTYEQYF	TGTGCCAGCTCACCACCCGGCACGACGTACGAGCAGTACTTC
TRBJ1-1	NA	NA	TRBV6-6	CASSYSGATEAFF	TGTGCCAGCAGTTACTCGGGGGCGACTGAAGCTTTCTTT
TRBJ1-5	NA	NA	TRBV7-8	CASSPGGPQHF	TGTGCCAGCAGCCCCGGAGGGCCCCAGCATTTT
TRBJ2-5	NA	TRBD2	TRBV4-1	CASSQDPLAGIQETQYF	TGCGCCAGCAGCCAAGATCCCTTAGCGGGAATCCAAGAGACCCAGTACTTC
TRBJ2-6	NA	NA	TRBV7-6	CASSFKSSGANVLTF	TGTGCCAGCAGCTTTAAGAGCTCTGGGGCCAACGTCCTGACTTTC
TRBJ1-1	NA	NA	TRBV7-9	CASSLGWTEAFF	TGTGCCAGCAGCTTAGGGTGGACTGAAGCTTTCTTT
TRBJ2-7	NA	NA	TRBV9	CASSPRMRDYEQYF	TGTGCCAGCAGCCCCCGAATGAGGGACTACGAGCAGTACTTC
TRBJ2-2	NA	NA	TRBV4-2	CASSPPPGRTNTGELFF	TGTGCCAGCAGCCCACCCCCTGGGCGGACGAACACCGGGGAGCTGTTTTTT
TRBJ1-1	NA	NA	TRBV14	CASSQVGPLEAFF	TGTGCCAGCAGCCAAGTGGGCCCATTGGAAGCTTTCTTT
TRBJ2-1	few	TRBD2	TRBV14	CASSQILAGAINEQFF	TGTGCCAGCAGCCAAATACTAGCGGGAGCCATCAATGAGCAGTTCTTC
TRBJ1-2	NA	NA	TRBV4-2	CASSQLGGSVDGYTF	TGTGCCAGCAGCCAACTGGGGGGTAGTGTTGATGGCTACACCTTC